This TCR beta chain was sequenced for a study of blood T cell repertoires in COVID-19. Method: immunoSEQ multiplex PCR; TCRdb's copy keeps in-frame clones and lacks some. There are hundreds of thousands of clones in the sample; 75% to 90% occur only once, and approximately 9.8% lies in the top ten. The sample consisted of PBMCs or T cells enriched from blood (not recorded which). This clonotype was sampled from a middle-aged woman who had recovered from COVID-19.

This chain's CDR3 is CASSLVTPPGELFF. The CDR3 region has the DNA TGTGCCAGCAGCTTAGTTACTCCCCCGGGGGAGCTGTTTTTT. The gene calls are TRBV7-9 and TRBJ2-2, with D hard to call. V shed 1 base and J shed 8 bases, with 11 bases lying between them. This CDR3 region has 14 residues. In germline, CDR1 is SEHNR, CDR2 FQNEAQ (reference sequence).